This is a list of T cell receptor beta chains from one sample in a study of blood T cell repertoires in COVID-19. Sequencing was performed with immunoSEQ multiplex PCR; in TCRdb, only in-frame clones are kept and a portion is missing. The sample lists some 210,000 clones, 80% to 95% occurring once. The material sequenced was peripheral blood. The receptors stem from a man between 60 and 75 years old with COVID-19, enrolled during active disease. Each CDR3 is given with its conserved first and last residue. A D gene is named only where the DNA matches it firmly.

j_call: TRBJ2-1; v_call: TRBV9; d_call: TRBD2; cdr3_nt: TGTGCCAGCAGCGTAGTCTCGCGGGGGGCCTTCAATGAGCAGTTCTTC; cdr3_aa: CASSVVSRGAFNEQFF
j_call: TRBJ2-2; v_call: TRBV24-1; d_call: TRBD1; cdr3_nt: TGTGCCACCAGGGCTCCGGGACAGGGGAACACCGGGGAGCTGTTTTTT; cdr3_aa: CATRAPGQGNTGELFF
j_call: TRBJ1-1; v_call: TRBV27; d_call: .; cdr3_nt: TGTGCCAGCAGTCCATCTCCCGGCCAGGGAAGGAACACTGAAGCTTTCTTT; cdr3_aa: CASSPSPGQGRNTEAFF
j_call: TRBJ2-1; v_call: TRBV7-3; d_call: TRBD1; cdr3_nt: TGTGCCAGCAGCTTAAGATGGTCTAAGGACAGGGGAATGGTAGACAATGAGCAGTTCTTC; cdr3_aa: CASSLRWSKDRGMVDNEQFF
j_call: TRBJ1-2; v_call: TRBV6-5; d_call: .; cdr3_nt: TGTGCCAGCAGTTACTCGAGGGTGGCGGGGCCCAGCGGCTACACCTTC; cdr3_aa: CASSYSRVAGPSGYTF
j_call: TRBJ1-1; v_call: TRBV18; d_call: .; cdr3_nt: TGTGCCAGCTCACCCCAGGGAGGTGACACTGAAGCTTTCTTT; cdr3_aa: CASSPQGGDTEAFF
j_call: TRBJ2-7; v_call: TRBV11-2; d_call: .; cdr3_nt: TGTGCCAGCAGGAAGCCGGGGGGCCCCGAGGGCGAGCAGTACTTC; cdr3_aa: CASRKPGGPEGEQYF
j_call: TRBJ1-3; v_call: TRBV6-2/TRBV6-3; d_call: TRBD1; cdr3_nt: TGTGCCAGCAGTTACAGCAGGGGGTTTGGAAACACCATATATTTT; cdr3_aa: CASSYSRGFGNTIYF
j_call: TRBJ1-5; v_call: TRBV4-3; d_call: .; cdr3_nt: TGCGCCAGCAGCCAAGATTGGGCGTACAGTAGTCAGCCCCAGCATTTT; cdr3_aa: CASSQDWAYSSQPQHF
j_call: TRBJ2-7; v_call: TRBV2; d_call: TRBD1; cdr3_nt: TGTGCCAGCAGGAACGGACAGGCAGCCTACGAGCAGTACTTC; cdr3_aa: CASRNGQAAYEQYF
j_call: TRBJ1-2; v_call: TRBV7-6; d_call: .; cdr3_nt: TGTGCCAGCAGCTTCGGAGCGGTGAACACCTTC; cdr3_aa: CASSFGAVNTF
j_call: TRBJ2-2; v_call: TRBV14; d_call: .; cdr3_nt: TGTGCCAGCAGCCGCAATCCCGGGACTCTTAACACCGGGGAGCTGTTTTTT; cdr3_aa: CASSRNPGTLNTGELFF
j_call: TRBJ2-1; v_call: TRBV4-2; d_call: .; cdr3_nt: TGTGCCAGCAGCCAAGTGGCTAGCAGAGACAATGAGCAGTTCTTC; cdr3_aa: CASSQVASRDNEQFF
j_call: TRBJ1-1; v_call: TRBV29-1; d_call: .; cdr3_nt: TGCAGCGTAGACCCCGGAGGGAGACACACTGAAGCTTTCTTT; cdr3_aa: CSVDPGGRHTEAFF
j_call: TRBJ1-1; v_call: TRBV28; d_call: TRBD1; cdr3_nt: TGTGCCACCGGACAGGGACTTAGGACTGAAGCTTTCTTT; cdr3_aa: CATGQGLRTEAFF
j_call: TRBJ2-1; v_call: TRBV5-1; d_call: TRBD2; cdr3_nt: TGCGCCAGCCAAGCCCCGGGAGGGCACAATGAGCAGTTCTTC; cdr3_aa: CASQAPGGHNEQFF
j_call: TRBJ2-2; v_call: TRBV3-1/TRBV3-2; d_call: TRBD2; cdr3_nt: TGTGCCAGCAGCCGGACTTGGGGAGGGAGCGGGACCGGGGAGCTGTTTTTT; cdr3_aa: CASSRTWGGSGTGELFF
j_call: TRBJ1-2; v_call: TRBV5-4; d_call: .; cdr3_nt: TGTGCCAGCAGCTTGGAAAGTACCGGGGGTGGCGGCTACACCTTC; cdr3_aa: CASSLESTGGGGYTF
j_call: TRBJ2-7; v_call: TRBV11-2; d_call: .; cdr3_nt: TGTGCCAGCAGGTCCCAACGGGTAGTAGTTTCCCCCTACGAGCAGTACTTC; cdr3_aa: CASRSQRVVVSPYEQYF
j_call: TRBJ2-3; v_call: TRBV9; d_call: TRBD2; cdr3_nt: TGTGCCAGCAGCTCGAATAGCGGGGGGGGAGATACGCAGTATTTT; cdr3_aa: CASSSNSGGGDTQYF
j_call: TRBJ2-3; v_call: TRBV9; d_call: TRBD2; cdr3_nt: TGTGCCAGCAGCGTAGTACTAGCGGGAGGTTCAGATACGCAGTATTTT; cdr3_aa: CASSVVLAGGSDTQYF
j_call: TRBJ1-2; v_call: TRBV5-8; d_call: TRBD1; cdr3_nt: TGTGCCAGCCAATTAGTGACAGGGGCCTATGGCTACACCTTC; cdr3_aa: CASQLVTGAYGYTF
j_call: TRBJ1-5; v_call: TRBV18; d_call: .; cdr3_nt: TGTGCCAGCTCATCGGCTGTGTCGGGTCAGCCCCAGCATTTT; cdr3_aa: CASSSAVSGQPQHF
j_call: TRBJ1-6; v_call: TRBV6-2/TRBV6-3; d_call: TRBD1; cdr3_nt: TGTGCCAGCAGTTACTCGGGTTCGACATCAGGGGGGAATTCACCCCTCCACTTT; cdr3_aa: CASSYSGSTSGGNSPLHF
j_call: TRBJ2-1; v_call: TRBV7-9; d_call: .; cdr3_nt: TGTGCCAGCAGCTTAACGGGCAGGGGCCGCCGTACTGAGCAGTTCTTC; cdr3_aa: CASSLTGRGRRTEQFF
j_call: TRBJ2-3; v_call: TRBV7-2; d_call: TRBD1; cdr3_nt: TGTGCCAGCAGCTTAGTCCTACAGGGGAACACAGATACGCAGTATTTT; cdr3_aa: CASSLVLQGNTDTQYF
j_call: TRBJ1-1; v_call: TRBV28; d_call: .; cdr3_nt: TGTGCCAGCACCCTGCGGCAGGGGAACACTGAAGCTTTCTTT; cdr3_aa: CASTLRQGNTEAFF
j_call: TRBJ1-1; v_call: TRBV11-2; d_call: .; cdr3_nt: TGTGCCAGCAGCTTAGATCTTGGGAGGAACACTGAAGCTTTCTTT; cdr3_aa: CASSLDLGRNTEAFF
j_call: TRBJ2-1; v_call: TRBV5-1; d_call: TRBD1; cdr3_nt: TGCGCCAGCAGCTCACAGGGGTCCGAGGATGAGCAGTTCTTC; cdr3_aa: CASSSQGSEDEQFF
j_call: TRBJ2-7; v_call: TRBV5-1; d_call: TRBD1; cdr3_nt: TGCGCCAGCAGCTTGGACGGACAGGGGTACGAGCAGTACTTC; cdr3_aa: CASSLDGQGYEQYF
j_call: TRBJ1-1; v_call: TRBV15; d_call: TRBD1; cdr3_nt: TGTGCCACCAGCAGAGCCTTAGGACAGGGCGGAGGGACTGAAGCTTTCTTT; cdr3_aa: CATSRALGQGGGTEAFF
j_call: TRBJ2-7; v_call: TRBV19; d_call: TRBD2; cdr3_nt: TGTGCCAGTAGTATAGGGCATTCGGCGGGGGGCCTCTACGAGCAGTACTTC; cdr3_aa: CASSIGHSAGGLYEQYF
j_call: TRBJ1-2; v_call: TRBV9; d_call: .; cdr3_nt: TGTGCCAGCAGCGGCCCCACCAGGGATGGCTACACCTTC; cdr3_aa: CASSGPTRDGYTF
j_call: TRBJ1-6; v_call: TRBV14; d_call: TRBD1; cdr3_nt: TGTGCCAGCAGCCCGGACAGGGGAAGGTCACCCCTCCACTTT; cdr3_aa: CASSPDRGRSPLHF
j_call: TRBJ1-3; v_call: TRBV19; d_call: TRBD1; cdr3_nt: TGTGCCAGTAGTTTCCGACAGGGGAGACTCTCTACTGGAAACACCATATATTTT; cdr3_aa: CASSFRQGRLSTGNTIYF
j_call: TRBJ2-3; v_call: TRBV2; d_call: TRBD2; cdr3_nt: TGTGCCAGCAGTGATAGGCTAGCGGTAAGCACAGATACGCAGTATTTT; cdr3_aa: CASSDRLAVSTDTQYF
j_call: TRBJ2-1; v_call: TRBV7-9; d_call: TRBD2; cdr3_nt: TGTGCCAGCAGCTTCCCGCCGGGGGGGGATGAGCAGTTCTTC; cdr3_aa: CASSFPPGGDEQFF
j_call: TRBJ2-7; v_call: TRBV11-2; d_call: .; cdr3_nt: TGTGCCAGCAGCTTAGATAGTTACGAGCAGTACTTC; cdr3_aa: CASSLDSYEQYF
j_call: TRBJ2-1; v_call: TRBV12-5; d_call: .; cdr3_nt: TGTGCTAGTGGTTTGGAAACTCCGAACAATGAGCAGTTCTTC; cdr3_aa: CASGLETPNNEQFF
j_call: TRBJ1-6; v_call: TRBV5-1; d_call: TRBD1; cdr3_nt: TGCGCCAGCAGCTTGATGGCCGGGACAGGGAATTCACCCCTCCACTTT; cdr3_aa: CASSLMAGTGNSPLHF